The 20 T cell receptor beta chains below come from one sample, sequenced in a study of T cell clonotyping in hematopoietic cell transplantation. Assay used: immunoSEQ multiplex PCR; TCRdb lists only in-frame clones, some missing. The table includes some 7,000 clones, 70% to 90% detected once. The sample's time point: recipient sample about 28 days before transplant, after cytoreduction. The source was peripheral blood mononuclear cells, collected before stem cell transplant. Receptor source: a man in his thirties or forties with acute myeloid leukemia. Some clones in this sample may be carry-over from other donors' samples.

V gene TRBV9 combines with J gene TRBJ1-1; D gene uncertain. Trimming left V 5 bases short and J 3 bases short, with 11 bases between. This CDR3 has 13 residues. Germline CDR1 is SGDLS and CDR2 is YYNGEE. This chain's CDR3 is CASSGTAHTEAFF. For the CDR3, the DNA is TGTGCCAGCAGTGGAACAGCCCACACTGAAGCTTTCTTT.

CDR3 sequence reads: CASSQAVAAYGYTF. The CDR3 DNA is TGCGCCAGCAGCCAGGCGGTCGCAGCCTATGGCTACACCTTC. The chain combines TRBV4-1 with TRBJ1-2; D not certain. This CDR3 comprises 14 residues. Germline V gene sequence: CDR1 MGHRA, CDR2 YSYEKL. Trimming removed 3 bases from V and 4 bases from J, with 12 bases in between.

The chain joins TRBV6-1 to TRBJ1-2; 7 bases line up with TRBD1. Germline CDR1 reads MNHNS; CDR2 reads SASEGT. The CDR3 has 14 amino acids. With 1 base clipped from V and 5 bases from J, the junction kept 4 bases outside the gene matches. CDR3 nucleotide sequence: TGTGCCAGCAGTGAAGGAAGCAGGGGGTATGGCTACACCTTC. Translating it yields CASSEGSRGYGYTF.

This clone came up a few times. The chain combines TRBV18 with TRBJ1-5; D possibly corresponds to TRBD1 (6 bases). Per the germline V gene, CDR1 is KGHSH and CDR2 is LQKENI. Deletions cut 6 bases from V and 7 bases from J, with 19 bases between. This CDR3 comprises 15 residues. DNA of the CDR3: TGTGCCAGCTCCCCGGCTACAGGGTCAGACCAGCCCCAGCATTTT. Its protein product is CASSPATGSDQPQHF.

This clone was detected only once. The DNA of the CDR3 is TGTGCCAGCAGTTTAAACAGGGGATGGGATACGCAGTATTTT. Protein: CASSLNRGWDTQYF. This sequence joins TRBV27 and TRBJ2-3, with TRBD1 matching over 7 bases. There are 14 residues in the CDR3. V was clipped by 2 bases and J by 6 bases; unmatched bases: 5. CDR1 and CDR2 (germline): MNHEY, SMNVEV (reference sequence).

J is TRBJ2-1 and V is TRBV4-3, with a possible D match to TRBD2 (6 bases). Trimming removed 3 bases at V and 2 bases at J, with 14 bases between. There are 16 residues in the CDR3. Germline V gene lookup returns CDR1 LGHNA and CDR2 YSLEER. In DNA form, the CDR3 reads TGCGCCAGCAGCCAGCGGGACGGCCGCGCCTACAATGAGCAGTTCTTC. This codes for CASSQRDGRAYNEQFF.

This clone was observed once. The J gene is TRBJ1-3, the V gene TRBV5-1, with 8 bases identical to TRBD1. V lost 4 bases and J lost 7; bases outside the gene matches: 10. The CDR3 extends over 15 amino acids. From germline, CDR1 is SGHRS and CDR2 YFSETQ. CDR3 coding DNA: TGCGCCAGCAGCACCGGCCGACAGGGGATGAACACCATATATTTT. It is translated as CASSTGRQGMNTIYF. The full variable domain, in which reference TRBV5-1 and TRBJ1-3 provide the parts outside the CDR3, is KAGVTQTPRYLIKTRGQQVTLSCSPISGHRSVSWYQQTPGQGLQFLFEYFSETQRNKGNFPGRFSGRQFSNSRSEMNVSTLELGDSALYLCASSTGRQGMNTIYFGEGSWLTVV.

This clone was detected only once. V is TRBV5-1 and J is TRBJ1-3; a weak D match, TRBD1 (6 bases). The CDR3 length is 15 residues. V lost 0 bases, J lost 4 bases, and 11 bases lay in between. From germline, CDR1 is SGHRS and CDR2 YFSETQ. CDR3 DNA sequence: TGCGCCAGCAGCTTGGCCGCGACAGGCGGAAACACCATATATTTT. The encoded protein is CASSLAATGGNTIYF.

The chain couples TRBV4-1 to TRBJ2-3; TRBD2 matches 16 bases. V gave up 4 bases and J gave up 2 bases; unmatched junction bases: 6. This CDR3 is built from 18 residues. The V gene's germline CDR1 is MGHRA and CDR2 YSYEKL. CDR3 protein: CASSREGLAGGVTDTQYF. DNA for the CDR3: TGCGCCAGCAGCCGAGAGGGACTAGCGGGAGGGGTCACAGATACGCAGTATTTT.

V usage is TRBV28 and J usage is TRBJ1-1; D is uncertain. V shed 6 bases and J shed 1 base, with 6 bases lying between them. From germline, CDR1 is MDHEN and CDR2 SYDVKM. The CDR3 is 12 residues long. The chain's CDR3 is CASSQENTEAFF. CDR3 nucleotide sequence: TGTGCCAGCAGCCAAGAGAACACTGAAGCTTTCTTT. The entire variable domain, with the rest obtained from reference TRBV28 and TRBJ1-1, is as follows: DVKVTQSSRYLVKRTGEKVFLECVQDMDHENMFWYRQDPGLGLRLIYFSYDVKMKEKGDIPEGYSVSREKKERFSLILESASTNQTSMYLCASSQENTEAFFGQGTRLTVV.

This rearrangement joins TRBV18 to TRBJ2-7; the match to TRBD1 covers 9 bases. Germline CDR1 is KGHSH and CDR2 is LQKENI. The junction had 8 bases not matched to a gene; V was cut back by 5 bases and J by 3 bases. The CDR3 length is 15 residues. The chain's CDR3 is CASSTTRDRDYEQYF. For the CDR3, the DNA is TGTGCCAGCTCAACTACCCGGGACAGGGACTACGAGCAGTACTTC. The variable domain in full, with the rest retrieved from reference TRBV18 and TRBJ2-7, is NAGVMQNPRHLVRRRGQEARLRCSPMKGHSHVYWYRQLPEEGLKFMVYLQKENIIDESGMPKERFSAEFPKEGPSILRIQQVVRGDSAAYFCASSTTRDRDYEQYFGPGTRLTVT.

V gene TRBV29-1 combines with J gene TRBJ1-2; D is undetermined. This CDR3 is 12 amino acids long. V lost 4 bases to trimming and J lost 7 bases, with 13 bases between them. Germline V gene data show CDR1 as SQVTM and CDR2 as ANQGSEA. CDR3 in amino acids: CSVVQGFSGYTF. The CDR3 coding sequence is TGCAGCGTTGTGCAAGGGTTCAGTGGCTACACCTTC.

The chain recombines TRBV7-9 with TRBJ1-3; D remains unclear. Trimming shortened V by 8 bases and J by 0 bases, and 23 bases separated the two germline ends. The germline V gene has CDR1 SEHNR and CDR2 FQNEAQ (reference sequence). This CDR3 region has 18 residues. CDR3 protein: CASEPRLTSLGSGNTIYF. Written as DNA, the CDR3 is TGTGCCAGCGAGCCGCGCCTGACCTCGTTGGGCTCTGGAAACACCATATATTTT. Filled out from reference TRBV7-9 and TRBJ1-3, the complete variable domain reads DTGVSQNPRHKITKRGQNVTFRCDPISEHNRLYWYRQTLGQGPEFLTYFQNEAQLEKSRLLSDRFSAERPKGSFSTLEIQRTEQGDSAMYLCASEPRLTSLGSGNTIYFGEGSWLTVV.

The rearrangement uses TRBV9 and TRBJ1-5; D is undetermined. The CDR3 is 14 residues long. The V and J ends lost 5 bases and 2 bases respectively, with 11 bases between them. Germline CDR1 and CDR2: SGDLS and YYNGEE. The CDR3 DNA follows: TGTGCCAGCAGTCTCATGGATGGCAATCAGCCCCAGCATTTT. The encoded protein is CASSLMDGNQPQHF.

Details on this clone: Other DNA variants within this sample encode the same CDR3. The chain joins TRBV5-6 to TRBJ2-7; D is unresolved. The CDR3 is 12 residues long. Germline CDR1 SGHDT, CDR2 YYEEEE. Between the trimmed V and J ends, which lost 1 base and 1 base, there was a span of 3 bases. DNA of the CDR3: TGTGCCAGCAGCTTGTCTTCCTACGAGCAGTACTTC. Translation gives CASSLSSYEQYF.

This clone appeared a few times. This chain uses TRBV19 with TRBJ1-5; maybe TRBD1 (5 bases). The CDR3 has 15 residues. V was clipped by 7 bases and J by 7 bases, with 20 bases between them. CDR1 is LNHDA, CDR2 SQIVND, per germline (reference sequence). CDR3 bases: TGTGCCAGTAACCCCCATGGCAGGGTCGGGCAGCCCCAGCATTTT. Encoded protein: CASNPHGRVGQPQHF.

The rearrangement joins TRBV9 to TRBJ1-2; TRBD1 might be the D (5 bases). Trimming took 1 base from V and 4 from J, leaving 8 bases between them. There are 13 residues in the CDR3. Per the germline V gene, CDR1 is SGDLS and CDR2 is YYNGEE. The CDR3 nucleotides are TGTGCCAGCAGCGTACAGGGTGGCTATGGCTACACCTTC. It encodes CASSVQGGYGYTF.

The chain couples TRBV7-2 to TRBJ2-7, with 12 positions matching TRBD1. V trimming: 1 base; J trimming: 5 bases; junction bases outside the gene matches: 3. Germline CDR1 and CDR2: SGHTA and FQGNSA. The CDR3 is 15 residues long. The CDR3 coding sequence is TGTGCCAGCAGCTTAGGGGGGACAGGGGGCGACGAGCAGTACTTC. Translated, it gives CASSLGGTGGDEQYF.

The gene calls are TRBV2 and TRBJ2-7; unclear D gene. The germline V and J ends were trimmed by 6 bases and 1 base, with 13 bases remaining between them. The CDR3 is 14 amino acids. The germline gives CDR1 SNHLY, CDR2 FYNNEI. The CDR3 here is CASRLDATSYEQYF. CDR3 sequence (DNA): TGTGCCAGCAGGCTAGACGCAACGTCCTACGAGCAGTACTTC.

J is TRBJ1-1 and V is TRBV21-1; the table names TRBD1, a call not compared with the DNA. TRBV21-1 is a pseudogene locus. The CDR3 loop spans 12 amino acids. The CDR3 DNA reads TGTGCCAGCAGGGGCACAAACACTGAAGCTTTCTTT. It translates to CASRGTNTEAFF.